This T cell receptor (beta chain) was profiled in a study of shared clonotypes between healthy human individuals. As for the study in general: The donor pool was made up of two women and three men aged 18 to 49.

A note on this clone: The target antigen is unknown.

V shed 3 bases and J 6 bases; nucleotides not matched to a gene: 22. Per germline, CDR1 LNHDA and CDR2 SQIVND (reference sequence). The CDR3 extends over 20 amino acids. Regarding the study as a whole: Generally, naive subsets (rather than memory subsets) showed larger estimated richness.

When replicate PCRs were run on sorted subsets, they used around 0.2 ug DNA, roughly 30,000 T cell genomes. Original analysis: Without quality scores, immunoSEQ junctional reads could not be filtered like full-length reads. The table came from immunoSEQ multiplex PCR; TCRdb's copy has only in-frame clones and leaves some out. D and trimming come from the DNA, and the V and J calls and clone size come from that table. This repertoire shows some 1,100,000 clones, more than 75% found once; its top ten account for 0.4% to 0.55%. The chain links TRBV19 to TRBJ2-2; TRBD2 agrees at 7 bases. This TCR derives from a man between 18 and 35 years old in good health. Some clones in this sample may be carry-over from other donors' samples. Input material: memory CD4+ T cells from PBMCs. This sample's subset: CD45RA-negative fraction. The CDR3 DNA is TGTGCCAGTAGTATTAGGGGCTTGGGACTATGGCAGAGCCTATCCGGGGAGCTGTTTTTT. As protein: CASSIRGLGLWQSLSGELFF.